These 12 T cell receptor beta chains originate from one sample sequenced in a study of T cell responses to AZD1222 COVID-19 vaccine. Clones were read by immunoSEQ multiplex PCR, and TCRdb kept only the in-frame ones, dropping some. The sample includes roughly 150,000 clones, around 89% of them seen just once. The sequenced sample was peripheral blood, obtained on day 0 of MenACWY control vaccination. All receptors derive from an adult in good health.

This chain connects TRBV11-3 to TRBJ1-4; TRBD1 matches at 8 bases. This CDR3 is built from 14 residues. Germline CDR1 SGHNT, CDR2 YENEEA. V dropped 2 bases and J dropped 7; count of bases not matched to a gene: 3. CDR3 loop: CASSLPGQVEKLFF. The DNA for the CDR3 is TGTGCCAGCAGCTTACCGGGACAGGTTGAAAAACTGTTTTTT.

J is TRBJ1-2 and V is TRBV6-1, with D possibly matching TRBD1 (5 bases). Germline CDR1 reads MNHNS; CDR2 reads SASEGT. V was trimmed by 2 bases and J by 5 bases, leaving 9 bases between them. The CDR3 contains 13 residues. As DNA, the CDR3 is TGTGCCAGCAGTGAATCAGGGACTTATGGCTACACCTTC. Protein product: CASSESGTYGYTF.

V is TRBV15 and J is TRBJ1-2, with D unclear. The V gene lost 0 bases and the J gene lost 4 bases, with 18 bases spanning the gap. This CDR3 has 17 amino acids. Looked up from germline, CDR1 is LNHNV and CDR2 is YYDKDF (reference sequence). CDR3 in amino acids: CATSRDTIGSAPYGYTF. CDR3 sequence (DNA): TGTGCCACCAGCAGAGATACAATAGGCAGTGCGCCCTATGGCTACACCTTC.

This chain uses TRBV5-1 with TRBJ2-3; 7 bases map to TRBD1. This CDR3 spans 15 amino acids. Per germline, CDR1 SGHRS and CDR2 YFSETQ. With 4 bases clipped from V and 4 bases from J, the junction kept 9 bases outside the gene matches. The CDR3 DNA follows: TGCGCCAGCAGCCGGGGACAGCCGGGCGCAGATACGCAGTATTTT. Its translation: CASSRGQPGADTQYF.

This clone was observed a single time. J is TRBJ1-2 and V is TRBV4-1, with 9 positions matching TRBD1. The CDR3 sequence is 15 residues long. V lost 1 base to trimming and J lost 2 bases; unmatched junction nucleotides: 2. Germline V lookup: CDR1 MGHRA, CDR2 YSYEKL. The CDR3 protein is CASSQGDRGNYGYTF. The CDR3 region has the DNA TGCGCCAGCAGCCAAGGAGACAGGGGGAACTATGGCTACACCTTC.

Written as DNA, the CDR3 is TGCAGCGTTGGTGGACCCTCGGCGGCGCCCGGGGAGCTGTTTTTT. This gives the protein CSVGGPSAAPGELFF. The V and J genes are TRBV29-1 and TRBJ2-2; the D is unclear. Germline V gives CDR1 SQVTM, CDR2 ANQGSEA. The CDR3 totals 15 residues. Trimming left V 4 bases short and J 6 bases short, with 18 bases between.

Here the CDR3 DNA reads TGCGCCAGCAGTGGAGGTTTGGGCTATGGCTACACCTTC. The encoded protein is CASSGGLGYGYTF. The chain recombines TRBV10-2 with TRBJ1-2; no reliable D call. The V gene's germline CDR1 is WSHSY and CDR2 SAAADI. V lost 4 bases to trimming and J lost 4 bases, with 10 bases between them. The CDR3 loop spans 13 amino acids.

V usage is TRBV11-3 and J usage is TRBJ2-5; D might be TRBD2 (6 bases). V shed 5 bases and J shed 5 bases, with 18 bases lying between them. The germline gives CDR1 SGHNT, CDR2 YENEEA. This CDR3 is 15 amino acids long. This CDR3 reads CASSVGTGRGETQYF. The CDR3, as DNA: TGTGCCAGCAGCGTCGGGACTGGACGGGGGGAGACCCAGTACTTC.

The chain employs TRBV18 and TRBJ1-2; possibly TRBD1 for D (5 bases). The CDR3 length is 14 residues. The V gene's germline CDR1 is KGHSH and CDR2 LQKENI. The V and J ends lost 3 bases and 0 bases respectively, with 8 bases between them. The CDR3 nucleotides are TGTGCCAGCTCACCGGACACCACTAACTATGGCTACACCTTC. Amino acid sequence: CASSPDTTNYGYTF.

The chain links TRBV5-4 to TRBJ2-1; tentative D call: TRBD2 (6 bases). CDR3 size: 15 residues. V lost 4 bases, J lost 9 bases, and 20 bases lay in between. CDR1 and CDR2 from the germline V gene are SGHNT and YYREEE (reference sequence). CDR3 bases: TGTGCCAGCAGCCGGGACTCACAAAACCGGGGTGAGCAGTTCTTC. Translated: CASSRDSQNRGEQFF.

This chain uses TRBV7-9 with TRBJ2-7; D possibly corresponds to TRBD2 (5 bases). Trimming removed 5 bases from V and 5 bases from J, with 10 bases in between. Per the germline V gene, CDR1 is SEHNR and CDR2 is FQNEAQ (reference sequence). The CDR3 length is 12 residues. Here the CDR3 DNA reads TGTGCCAGCAGCCGAGCGGTTCACGAGCAGTACTTC. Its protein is CASSRAVHEQYF.

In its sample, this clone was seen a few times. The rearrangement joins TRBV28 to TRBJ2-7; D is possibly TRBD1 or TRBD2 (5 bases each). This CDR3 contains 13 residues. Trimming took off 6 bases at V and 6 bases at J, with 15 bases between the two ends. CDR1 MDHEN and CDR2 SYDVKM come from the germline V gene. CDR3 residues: CASRGPRGLEQYF. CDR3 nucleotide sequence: TGTGCCAGCAGGGGACCCAGAGGGCTCGAGCAGTACTTC.